The T cell receptor beta chain under discussion was sequenced for a study of blood T cell repertoires in COVID-19. Study-level information: Some COVID-19 samples were acute and others convalescent; all came from the United States, Italy and Spain. Sources were T cells, B-cell-depleted T cells, or PBMCs; the material itself was cDNA or gDNA.

V trimming: 7 bases; J trimming: 2 bases; junction bases outside the gene matches: 10. In germline, CDR1 is MNHNY, CDR2 SVGAGI (reference sequence). This CDR3 contains 18 residues. Authors' analysis steps: Amplification of reference gene primers was used by the study to estimate nucleated cell counts. Assay used: immunoSEQ multiplex PCR; TCRdb lists only in-frame clones, some missing. That table is the source of V, J and clone size, and D and trimming were worked out from the DNA. The sample has 110,000 or so clones; 81% are singletons. The V call is TRBV6-6, the J call TRBJ2-6; TRBD1 agrees at 11 bases. The TCR originated in a man aged 45-65 years with acute or convalescent COVID-19. Sequences were obtained from peripheral blood. CDR3 sequence reads: CASTRSRTGGAGANVLTF. Here the CDR3 DNA reads TGTGCCAGCACTCGGTCCCGGACAGGGGGCGCTGGGGCCAACGTCCTGACTTTC.